Listed here are 26 T cell receptor beta chains from one sample, sequenced in a study of blood T cell repertoires in COVID-19. Generated by immunoSEQ multiplex PCR, the TCRdb table keeps only in-frame clones and is missing some. The top ten hold 3.5% to 4% of the sample, which has about 200,000 clones, roughly 89% seen once. Sequences were obtained from PBMCs or T cells enriched from blood (not recorded which). These receptors were taken from a woman aged 25 to 39 with acute COVID-19.

V usage is TRBV7-7 and J usage is TRBJ2-1; 16 bases are a match to TRBD2. The CDR3 is 17 residues long. Germline values: CDR1 SSHAT, CDR2 FNYEAQ (reference sequence). The V gene end was trimmed by 4 bases and the J gene end by 7 bases; junction bases not matched to a gene: 7. Here the CDR3 reads CASSSGTSGGAWNEQFF. In DNA form, the CDR3 reads TGTGCCAGCAGCTCCGGGACTAGCGGGGGGGCCTGGAATGAGCAGTTCTTC.

V and J are TRBV12-5 and TRBJ2-5; 7 bases fit TRBD2. The CDR3 has 15 amino acids. Germline CDR1 LGHNT, CDR2 FRNRAP. J lost 0 bases, V lost 5 bases, and 6 bases had no gene match. The CDR3 protein is CASGPPGGNQETQYF. DNA for the CDR3: TGTGCTAGTGGTCCCCCGGGGGGTAACCAAGAGACCCAGTACTTC. The full variable domain, completed using reference TRBV12-5 and TRBJ2-5, is DARVTQTPRHKVTEMGQEVTMRCQPILGHNTVFWYRQTMMQGLELLAYFRNRAPLDDSGMPKDRFSAEMPDATLATLKIQPSEPRDSAVYFCASGPPGGNQETQYFGPGTRLLVL.

The chain joins TRBV3-1 (or the pseudogene TRBV3-2) to TRBJ2-1; a possible D gene is TRBD2 (6 bases). This CDR3 comprises 17 residues. V dropped 3 bases and J dropped 2 bases, with 17 bases sitting between them. Germline V gives CDR1 LGHDT, CDR2 YNNKEL (reference sequence). The CDR3 here is CASSHSGTRLTYNEQFF. DNA for the CDR3: TGTGCCAGCAGCCACTCCGGGACTCGGCTCACCTACAATGAGCAGTTCTTC.

This chain connects TRBV11-3 to TRBJ1-1; D gene unclear. Germline CDR1 is SGHNT and CDR2 is YENEEA. The CDR3 is 13 amino acids. V lost 5 bases to trimming and J lost 0 bases, with 7 bases between them. The CDR3 here is CASSRHMNTEAFF. DNA of the CDR3: TGTGCCAGCAGCAGACACATGAACACTGAAGCTTTCTTT.

The genes are TRBV19 and TRBJ1-1, with D possibly matching TRBD1 (5 bases). V was cut by 8 bases and J by 2 bases, with 15 bases left in between. This CDR3 has 14 residues. Germline CDR1 is LNHDA and CDR2 is SQIVND (reference sequence). CDR3 nucleotide sequence: TGTGCCAGTCGCCCCGGACACATTAACACTGAAGCTTTCTTT. Its translation: CASRPGHINTEAFF.

The genes are TRBV7-7 and TRBJ2-2; 10 bases fit TRBD2. The CDR3 covers 16 residues. Germline V lookup: CDR1 SSHAT, CDR2 FNYEAQ (reference sequence). The V and J ends lost 5 bases and 1 base, in that order; junction bases with no gene match: 4. The CDR3, as DNA: TGTGCCAGCAGCCCCGGGACTAGCGTGAACACCGGGGAGCTGTTTTTT. Residues: CASSPGTSVNTGELFF.

The chain has TRBV30 and TRBJ1-1, with D perhaps matching TRBD1 (5 bases). This CDR3 contains 12 residues. Germline lookup yields CDR1 GTSNPN and CDR2 SVGIG (reference sequence). Trimming removed 4 bases at V and 1 base at J, with 7 bases between. The CDR3 loop reads CAWNQGNTEAFF. CDR3 sequence (DNA): TGTGCCTGGAATCAGGGGAACACTGAAGCTTTCTTT.

The chain employs TRBV28 and TRBJ2-7, with a possible D match to TRBD1 (6 bases). Germline CDR1 and CDR2: MDHEN and SYDVKM. V lost 2 bases and J 4 bases, leaving 15 bases between the germline ends. This CDR3 contains 15 residues. The CDR3 is CASSLSSAGEYEQYF. The CDR3 nucleotides are TGTGCCAGCAGTTTAAGTTCGGCAGGGGAGTACGAGCAGTACTTC.

The chain employs TRBV7-9 and TRBJ2-3; TRBD1 matches at 8 bases. Looked up from germline, CDR1 is SEHNR and CDR2 is FQNEAQ (reference sequence). This CDR3 comprises 15 residues. V shed 3 bases, J shed 6 bases, and the junction held 8 bases outside the gene matches. This CDR3 reads CASSLKGRGLDTQYF. The CDR3 bases are TGTGCCAGCAGCTTGAAAGGCAGGGGGCTTGATACGCAGTATTTT.

The rearrangement links TRBV28 to TRBJ1-5; no clear D gene. The V gene's germline CDR1 is MDHEN and CDR2 SYDVKM. Deletions cut 3 bases from V and 5 bases from J, with 11 bases between. The CDR3 length is 14 residues. CDR3 sequence reads: CASSFGEFDQPQHF. The DNA for the CDR3 is TGTGCCAGCAGTTTCGGGGAGTTCGATCAGCCCCAGCATTTT.

The V call is TRBV19, the J call TRBJ1-4, with TRBD1 matching over 11 bases. This CDR3 spans 15 amino acids. V lost 4 bases and J lost 8; bases outside the gene matches: 6. Germline lookup yields CDR1 LNHDA and CDR2 SQIVND (reference sequence). CDR3 in DNA: TGTGCCAGTAGTAGCCCCGGGACAGGGGGGGAAAAACTGTTTTTT. Its protein product is CASSSPGTGGEKLFF.

This chain links TRBV5-1 with TRBJ2-5; maybe TRBD1 (6 bases). The germline gives CDR1 SGHRS, CDR2 YFSETQ. Deletions cut 4 bases from V and 5 bases from J, with 15 bases between. CDR3 size: 14 residues. DNA for the CDR3: TGCGCCAGCAGCCACAGGGAGCCCGCGGAGACCCAGTACTTC. It translates to CASSHREPAETQYF.

The chain has TRBV27 and TRBJ1-2; D is unclear. Germline V CDR1 and CDR2: MNHEY, SMNVEV (reference sequence). The V end was cut by 6 bases, the J end by 6 bases, with 14 bases between. The CDR3 is 13 residues long. CDR3 coding DNA: TGTGCCAGCAGCCCCCGGGGTGTGGATGGCTACACCTTC. Its translation is CASSPRGVDGYTF.

This chain uses TRBV3-1 (or the pseudogene TRBV3-2) with TRBJ1-1; D unresolved. With 4 bases removed from V and 7 bases from J, the gap between germline ends came to 16 bases. CDR1 and CDR2 (germline): LGHDT, YNNKEL (reference sequence). This CDR3 region has 14 residues. The CDR3 DNA follows: TGTGCCAGCAGCCGCGGTAACCCGAATGTTGAAGCTTTCTTT. This codes for CASSRGNPNVEAFF.

The genes are TRBV5-5 and TRBJ1-5; the D gene is possibly TRBD1 (6 bases). V was trimmed by 4 bases and J by 5 bases, leaving 13 bases between them. CDR3 length: 14 residues. Germline assignment: CDR1 SGHKS and CDR2 YYEKEE (reference sequence). The CDR3 DNA reads TGTGCCAGCAGCCTCGGGCAGGGGTATCAGCCCCAGCATTTT. Translated, it gives CASSLGQGYQPQHF.

The chain couples TRBV7-9 to TRBJ2-7; 7 bases match TRBD1. V trimming: 7 bases; J trimming: 3 bases; junction bases outside the gene matches: 6. From germline, CDR1 is SEHNR and CDR2 FQNEAQ (reference sequence). The CDR3 contains 13 residues. CDR3 in DNA: TGTGCCAGCACTCCTACAGGGGACTACGAGCAGTACTTC. Its translation: CASTPTGDYEQYF.

The chain carries TRBV7-2 and TRBJ2-5; 8 bases fit TRBD2. The germline CDR1 and CDR2 sequences are SGHTA and FQGNSA. V gave up 5 bases and J gave up 4 bases; unmatched junction bases: 6. CDR3 length: 14 residues. The CDR3: CASSPSGGGETQYF. CDR3 nucleotides: TGTGCCAGCAGCCCCAGCGGGGGTGGAGAGACCCAGTACTTC.

This chain links TRBV2 with TRBJ1-2, with 7 positions matching TRBD1. Losses at the gene ends were 7 bases for V and 6 bases for J; bases not matched to a gene: 11. This CDR3 region has 14 residues. CDR1 and CDR2 (germline): SNHLY, FYNNEI. CDR3 sequence: CASIVGSDRDGYTF. Written as DNA, the CDR3 is TGTGCCAGCATAGTTGGAAGCGACAGGGATGGCTACACCTTC.

The CDR3 protein is CASSDRENSGNTIYF. As DNA, the CDR3 is TGTGCCAGCAGTGACCGGGAGAATTCTGGAAACACCATATATTTT. This sequence joins TRBV6-1 and TRBJ1-3; D is unresolved. This CDR3 is 15 amino acids long. The V end lost 3 bases, the J end lost 1 base, and 10 bases lay between the germline ends. The germline CDR1 and CDR2 sequences are MNHNS and SASEGT.

The chain employs TRBV6-5 and TRBJ2-2; 7 bases are a match to TRBD1. This CDR3 has 14 amino acids. J was trimmed by 6 bases and V by 6 bases; bases with no gene match: 7. Germline values: CDR1 MNHEY, CDR2 SVGAGI. The CDR3 is CASRGQQGSGELFF. The CDR3 DNA reads TGTGCCAGCAGGGGACAGCAGGGGTCCGGGGAGCTGTTTTTT.

The chain links TRBV18 to TRBJ1-5; 12 positions agree with TRBD1. CDR1 and CDR2 from the germline V gene are KGHSH and LQKENI. The CDR3 is 15 amino acids. With 4 bases clipped from V and 7 bases from J, the junction kept 5 bases outside the gene matches. The CDR3, as DNA: TGTGCCAGCTCACTATCGGGACAGGGGGCCCAGCCCCAGCATTTT. Its translation: CASSLSGQGAQPQHF.

Here the CDR3 DNA reads TGTGCCAGCGGCCTCACAGGGGGCTGGGAAAAACTGTTTTTT. Protein: CASGLTGGWEKLFF. The genes are TRBV28 and TRBJ1-4; 9 bases line up with TRBD1. Trimming took 8 bases from V and 8 from J; bases not matched to a gene: 9. This CDR3 has 14 residues. CDR1 is MDHEN and CDR2 is SYDVKM in the germline V gene.

This clone was counted once. This rearrangement joins TRBV6-1 to TRBJ1-2, with 7 bases fitting TRBD1. The CDR3 runs 16 residues. The V segment lost 4 bases and the J segment 4 bases; nucleotides outside the gene matches: 12. The germline V gene has CDR1 MNHNS and CDR2 SASEGT. Written as DNA, the CDR3 is TGTGCCAGCAGTGGAGGTCAATACAGGGGAAGCTATGGCTACACCTTC. Protein product: CASSGGQYRGSYGYTF.

A single count supports this clone. V usage is TRBV5-6 and J usage is TRBJ1-5; D not certain. The CDR3 sequence is 17 residues long. CDR1 and CDR2 from the germline V gene are SGHDT and YYEEEE. The ends were cut back, 0 bases at V and 6 bases at J, with 19 bases in the middle. The CDR3 region has the DNA TGTGCCAGCAGCTTGGAGAGAGCAGGTGGGTCTACTCAGCCCCAGCATTTT. It is translated as CASSLERAGGSTQPQHF.

This chain links TRBV28 with TRBJ1-1; 12 nucleotides align to TRBD1. This CDR3 region has 14 residues. Germline trimming cut 6 bases from V and 5 bases from J; bases unmatched to any gene: 4. Germline V gene data show CDR1 as MDHEN and CDR2 as SYDVKM. The CDR3 DNA is TGTGCCAGCAGAAGGGACAGGGGGCAAACTGAAGCTTTCTTT. This codes for CASRRDRGQTEAFF.

This chain links TRBV4-2 with TRBJ1-5; 7 nucleotides match TRBD1. Germline V gene sequence: CDR1 LGHNA, CDR2 YNFKEQ. This CDR3 region has 16 residues. The V gene end was trimmed by 0 bases and the J gene end by 7 bases; junction bases not matched to a gene: 9. CDR3 nucleotides: TGTGCCAGCAGCCAAGATGTAGGGGGCGCAGGGCAGCCCCAGCATTTT. Its protein product is CASSQDVGGAGQPQHF.